What follows describes a single T cell receptor beta chain. Its target antigen remains unknown. Qualities for individual bases were not recorded, and no much larger clone is one base off. Ficoll-Paque density gradient centrifugation was used to isolate PBMCs. The data were taken from a study of T-cell memory formation after mild COVID-19 (dated by TCRdb to the early 2020s). Background on the whole study: Most TCR sequence clusters were specific to one of the two donors. Longitudinal TCRalpha and TCRbeta repertoire sequencing tracked T-cell clones expanding and contracting after mild COVID-19 in two donors. The cohort comprised two young, previously healthy adult volunteers, one female and one male.

CDR1 and CDR2 are drawn from the germline V gene (reference sequence): MNHEY, SMNVEV. The junction shows trimming of 5 bases on V and 2 bases on J, and the gene matches do not reach 6 bases of it. The CDR3 contains 15 residues, cysteine and phenylalanine counted. Just the 45-base CDR3 DNA is kept, in frame starting at base 1. The research as a whole found: Clones that contracted from day 15 to 85 showed balanced CD4/CD8 phenotypes, whereas a second wave of clones that expanded from day 15 to 37 leaned towards CD4+. Only two mild cases were covered in the study, and larger cohorts including severe cases with pre-infection samples were considered necessary. Whether the second-wave clones peaking on day 37 were SARS-CoV-2 specific was not confirmed. Some responding clones were detected in pre-infection memory, suggesting pre-existing cross-reactive memory T cells joined the SARS-CoV-2 response. Contracting CD4+ clones were found mainly in CM and EM memory subsets, while CD8+ clones were enriched in EMRA.

TCRdb records Illumina NovaSeq 6000 as the sequencer. cDNA libraries for TCRalpha and TCRbeta were prepared by 5'RACE using constant-segment primers, with sample barcodes and unique molecular identifiers added. RNA was extracted from every sample with Trizol reagent. Libraries were amplified in two PCR steps, with a second sample barcode and Illumina TruSeq adapters added in the second step. Sequencing of libraries was performed on an Illumina NovaSeq with 2 x 150 bp paired-end reads. The study's processing was this. Reads were demultiplexed and collapsed into UMI-guided consensus sequences with migec v1.2.7. With mixcr v2.1.11, UMI consensuses were aligned to TRA and TRB V and J templates and assembled into clonotypes. A clonotype was counted as expanded or contracted only if both edgeR and NoisET called the change significant, with noise models trained on biological replicates. For edgeR calls, the cutoffs were a false discovery rate-adjusted p below 0.01 and a log2 fold-change threshold of 1. PCA with hierarchical clustering of max-normalized trajectories of the 1000 most abundant clonotypes was used as exploratory dynamics analysis. Separately sequenced CD4+ and CD8+ repertoires were used to assign the CD4 or CD8 phenotype of responding clones. Using fastp trimming at Q25 and MiXCR clonotype assembly, TCRdb reanalyzed the public sequencing data and kept in-frame beta chains. Each entry merges the rows of one CDR3 protein and shows their most common DNA and genes. The V and J calls here are based on TCRdb, not the publication. The sample profile shows about 68,000 distinct CDR3 sequences; over 15% of them were found once. Of the sample, about 31% is held by the ten largest clones.

The clonotype originates from an adult woman who had mild COVID-19 (a few samples of this study predate the infection). The sample titles of this study are shuffled in the database, so cell type and time point are left out; the donor was told from shared clones. The sequence is built from TRBV27 and TRBJ1-5, with 7 middle bases fitting TRBD1. Sequenced: PBMCs or a T cell subset sorted from them (not recorded which). The CDR3 reads CASSLTGRRNQPQHF. The sequence in DNA is TGTGCCAGCAGTCTGACAGGGAGGCGCAATCAGCCCCAGCATTTT.